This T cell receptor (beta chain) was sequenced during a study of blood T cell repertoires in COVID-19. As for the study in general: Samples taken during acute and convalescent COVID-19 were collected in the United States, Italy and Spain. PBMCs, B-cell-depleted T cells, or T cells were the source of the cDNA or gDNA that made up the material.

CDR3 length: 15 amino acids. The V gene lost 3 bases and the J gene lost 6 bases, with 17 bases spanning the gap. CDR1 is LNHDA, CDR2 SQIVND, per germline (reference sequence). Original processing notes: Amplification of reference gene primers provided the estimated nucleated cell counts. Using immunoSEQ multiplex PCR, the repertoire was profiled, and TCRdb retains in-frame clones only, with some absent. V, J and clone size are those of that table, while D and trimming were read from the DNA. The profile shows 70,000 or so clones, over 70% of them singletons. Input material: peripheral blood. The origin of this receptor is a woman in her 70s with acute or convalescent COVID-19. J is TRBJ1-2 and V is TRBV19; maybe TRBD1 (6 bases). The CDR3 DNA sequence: TGTGCCAGTAGTATCGGGACACAGGGTATCGATGGCTACACCTTC. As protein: CASSIGTQGIDGYTF.